The 21 T cell receptor beta chains in this list originate from one sample, sequenced in a study of identical twins. MiXCR, applied by TCRdb to the 5' RACE reads, yields one record per CDR3 protein. The data show 300,000 to 400,000 distinct CDR3 sequences, approximately 13% seen once. This same sample was also taken into another study, of yellow fever vaccine responses in identical twins.

The specimen was CD8+ T cells sorted from blood. All receptors come from a woman aged 18 to 35 in good health.

The sample holds a few counts of this clonotype. The rearrangement uses TRBV29-1 and TRBJ2-1; 9 nucleotides agree with TRBD2. Germline assignment: CDR1 SQVTM and CDR2 ANQGSEA. J was trimmed by 4 bases and V by 5 bases; bases with no gene match: 6. The CDR3 consists of 14 residues. CDR3 residues: CSVKRTSEYNEQFF. CDR3 coding DNA: TGCAGCGTTAAAAGGACTAGCGAGTACAATGAGCAGTTCTTC.

This clonotype has just a few counts. The chain employs TRBV20-1 and TRBJ2-7, with TRBD1 as a possible D gene (5 bases). CDR3 size: 13 residues. With 4 bases removed from V and 7 bases from J, the gap between germline ends came to 17 bases. Germline lookup yields CDR1 DFQATT and CDR2 SNEGSKA (reference sequence). CDR3 sequence (DNA): TGCAGTGCTACCGGCAGGGAAGGCTATGAGCAGTACTTC. Its protein is CSATGREGYEQYF.

The V call is TRBV19, the J call TRBJ2-7; 10 bases match TRBD2. The CDR3 sequence is 15 residues long. V lost 5 bases, J lost 3 bases, and 7 bases stayed unmatched. Germline V CDR1 and CDR2: LNHDA, SQIVND (reference sequence). CDR3 amino acids: CASSLGSGRGYEQYF. The DNA of the CDR3 is TGTGCCAGTAGTTTGGGGAGCGGGAGGGGCTACGAGCAGTACTTC. The whole variable domain, filled in from reference TRBV19 and TRBJ2-7, reads DGGITQSPKYLFRKEGQNVTLSCEQNLNHDAMYWYRQDPGQGLRLIYYSQIVNDFQKGDIAEGYSVSREKKESFPLTVTSAQKNPTAFYLCASSLGSGRGYEQYFGPGTRLTVT.

This clonotype was counted a few times. The CDR3 DNA sequence: TGTGCCAGCAGTTCAGGAAGGTACGAGCAGTACTTC. Protein product: CASSSGRYEQYF. The chain recombines TRBV27 with TRBJ2-7; D is uncertain. Per the germline V gene, CDR1 is MNHEY and CDR2 is SMNVEV (reference sequence). The CDR3 spans 12 residues. V lost 4 bases and J lost 4, with 8 bases in between.

This clonotype was counted at least ten times. The chain couples TRBV11-1 to TRBJ2-1; D perhaps matches TRBD2 (7 bases). In germline, CDR1 is SGHAT, CDR2 FQDESV (reference sequence). V shed 6 bases and J shed 10 bases, with 13 bases lying between them. This CDR3 spans 12 amino acids. DNA of the CDR3: TGTGCCAGCAGTTTGGGGGGGCGGGAGCAGTTCTTC. Translation: CASSLGGREQFF.

The chain employs TRBV2 and TRBJ2-1, with D tentatively TRBD1 or TRBD2 (6 bases each). This CDR3 is built from 15 residues. Between the trimmed V and J ends, which lost 7 bases and 8 bases, there was a span of 21 bases. Germline-derived CDR1 and CDR2 are SNHLY and FYNNEI. CDR3 sequence (DNA): TGTGCCAGCACCCGACTGGCCCTGGGGGGCGATGAGCAGTTCTTC. Translating it yields CASTRLALGGDEQFF.

This clonotype was seen just once. The rearrangement joins TRBV6-6 to TRBJ2-1; D gene unclear. Germline CDR1 is MNHNY and CDR2 is SVGAGI (reference sequence). The CDR3 runs 13 residues. V was cut by 2 bases and J by 5 bases, with 7 bases left in between. CDR3 sequence reads: CASSYTKNNEQFF. The CDR3 DNA is TGTGCCAGCAGTTACACGAAAAACAATGAGCAGTTCTTC.

This chain connects TRBV11-2 to TRBJ2-7; D is ambiguous. The CDR3 has 12 amino acids. CDR1 and CDR2 (germline): SGHAT, FQNNGV. V was trimmed by 1 base and J by 5 bases, leaving 6 bases between them. The CDR3 sequence: CASSLATHEQYF. Written as DNA, the CDR3 is TGTGCCAGCAGCTTAGCCACCCACGAGCAGTACTTC.

The chain links TRBV7-9 to TRBJ2-1, with 7 bases identical to TRBD2. V gave up 5 bases and J gave up 8 bases; unmatched junction bases: 9. The CDR3 is 14 amino acids. From germline, CDR1 is SEHNR and CDR2 FQNEAQ (reference sequence). CDR3 DNA: TGTGCCAGCAGCCCGTACTCAACTAGCGATGAGCAGTTCTTC. Translated: CASSPYSTSDEQFF.

The chain carries TRBV15 and TRBJ2-3; D may be TRBD1 (5 bases). CDR1 is LNHNV, CDR2 YYDKDF, per germline (reference sequence). The germline V and J ends were trimmed by 0 bases and 8 bases, with 9 bases remaining between them. The CDR3 extends over 13 amino acids. The CDR3 sequence is CATSRDQQATQYF. The CDR3 DNA is TGTGCCACCAGCAGAGATCAACAGGCTACGCAGTATTTT.

This clonotype was seen a few times. CDR3 DNA sequence: TGTGCCAGCAGTAGCCCCTTGGCGGGAGGGTCCTACGAGCAGTACTTC. Translated: CASSSPLAGGSYEQYF. The chain carries TRBV27 and TRBJ2-7; 9 bases are shared with TRBD2. With 5 bases clipped from V and 1 base from J, the junction kept 9 bases outside the gene matches. Germline V gene data show CDR1 as MNHEY and CDR2 as SMNVEV (reference sequence). The CDR3 extends over 16 amino acids.

The CDR3, as DNA: TGTGCCAGCAGCTTGACCGATCGGGTCGATGAAAAACTGTTTTTT. Translated, it gives CASSLTDRVDEKLFF. The V gene is TRBV7-9, the J gene TRBJ1-4, with D unresolved. The CDR3 totals 15 residues. Germline values: CDR1 SEHNR, CDR2 FQNEAQ (reference sequence). V was pared by 3 bases and J by 6 bases, with 14 bases between.

This clonotype was seen only a few times. The genes are TRBV28 and TRBJ2-2, with TRBD2 as a possible D gene (5 bases). V was trimmed by 5 bases and J by 4 bases, leaving 14 bases between them. CDR1 MDHEN and CDR2 SYDVKM come from the germline V gene. CDR3 size: 15 residues. The CDR3 sequence is CASSPYRGSTGELFF. CDR3 DNA: TGTGCCAGCAGTCCCTACCGGGGATCCACCGGGGAGCTGTTTTTT.

The chain employs TRBV29-1 and TRBJ1-1; D call uncertain. V lost 3 bases to trimming and J lost 8 bases, with 10 bases between them. CDR3 length: 11 residues. Germline CDR1 SQVTM, CDR2 ANQGSEA. This chain's CDR3 is CSVEVRTEAFF. CDR3 coding DNA: TGCAGCGTTGAGGTGCGAACCGAAGCTTTCTTT.

V and J are TRBV10-3 and TRBJ2-5, with 7 positions matching TRBD2. This CDR3 spans 17 amino acids. The V gene's germline CDR1 is ENHRY and CDR2 SYGVKD. Losses at the gene ends were 2 bases for V and 0 bases for J; bases not matched to a gene: 9. As DNA, the CDR3 is TGTGCCATCAGTGAGGTTCTAGCGGAAACGTACCAAGAGACCCAGTACTTC. Translation: CAISEVLAETYQETQYF.

The chain combines TRBV2 with TRBJ2-1, with 7 bases identical to TRBD2. The CDR3 totals 12 residues. In germline, CDR1 is SNHLY, CDR2 FYNNEI. V trimming: 7 bases; J trimming: 12 bases; junction bases outside the gene matches: 9. Here the CDR3 reads CASTPGTTGQFF. The CDR3 DNA sequence: TGTGCCAGCACACCCGGGACTACGGGGCAGTTCTTC.

The V and J genes are TRBV6-1 and TRBJ1-2, with unresolved D. The length of the CDR3 is 14 residues. Trimming took off 7 bases at V and 8 bases at J, with 20 bases between the two ends. Per germline, CDR1 MNHNS and CDR2 SASEGT. CDR3: CASNSLGASEGYTF. In DNA, the CDR3 is TGTGCCAGCAACAGTCTGGGTGCCAGTGAGGGCTACACCTTC.

This clonotype has only a few counts. The V gene is TRBV27, the J gene TRBJ2-3; possible D gene TRBD2, 5 bases. CDR1 MNHEY and CDR2 SMNVEV come from the germline V gene (reference sequence). The CDR3 is 14 residues long. V lost 6 bases, J lost 3 bases, and 13 bases lay in between. This CDR3 is CASSLVRETDTQYF. CDR3 nucleotide sequence: TGTGCCAGCAGCCTCGTTAGGGAGACAGATACGCAGTATTTT.

This clonotype was found a few times. Here the CDR3 reads CATSDGAGTSGKSSYNEQFF. CDR3 nucleotides: TGTGCCACCAGTGATGGGGCCGGGACTAGCGGAAAGAGCTCCTACAATGAGCAGTTCTTC. The chain is built from TRBV24-1 and TRBJ2-1; the match to TRBD2 covers 11 bases. Germline V gives CDR1 KGHDR, CDR2 SFDVKD. The CDR3 has 20 amino acids. Germline trimming cut 3 bases from V and 0 bases from J; bases unmatched to any gene: 12.

This clonotype was counted only a few times. The V gene is TRBV2, the J gene TRBJ1-2; D call uncertain. Germline values: CDR1 SNHLY, CDR2 FYNNEI. V was pared by 4 bases and J by 0 bases, with 3 bases between. CDR3 size: 12 residues. CDR3 loop: CASSVANYGYTF. CDR3 DNA: TGTGCCAGCAGTGTAGCTAACTATGGCTACACCTTC.

This clonotype was seen at least ten times. CDR3 DNA: TGTGCCAGCAGTTCAGTGGCCCAGGACACCGGGGAGCTGTTTTTT. This translates into CASSSVAQDTGELFF. The chain couples TRBV6-2 or TRBV6-3 to TRBJ2-2; D call uncertain. The CDR3 totals 15 residues. V lost 4 bases, J lost 3 bases, and 12 bases lay in between. In germline, CDR1 is MNHEY, CDR2 SVGEGT.